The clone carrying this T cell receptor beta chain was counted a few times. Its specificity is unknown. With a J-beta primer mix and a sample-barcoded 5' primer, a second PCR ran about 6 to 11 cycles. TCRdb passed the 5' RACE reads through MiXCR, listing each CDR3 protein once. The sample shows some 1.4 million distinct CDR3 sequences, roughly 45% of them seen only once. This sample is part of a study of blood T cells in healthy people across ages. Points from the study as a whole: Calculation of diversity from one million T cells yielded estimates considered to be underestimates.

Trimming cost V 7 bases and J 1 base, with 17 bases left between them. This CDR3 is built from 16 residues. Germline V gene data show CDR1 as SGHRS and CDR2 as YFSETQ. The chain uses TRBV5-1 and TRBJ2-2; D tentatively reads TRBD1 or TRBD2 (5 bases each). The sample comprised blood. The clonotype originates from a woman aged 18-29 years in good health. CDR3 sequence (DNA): TGCGCCAGCCGCAGAGAACCGGGACGGAACACCGGGGAGCTGTTTTTT. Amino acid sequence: CASRREPGRNTGELFF.